This T cell receptor beta chain was sequenced for a study of T cell changes during pregnancy in multiple sclerosis. TCRdb's table, derived via immunoSEQ multiplex PCR, lists solely in-frame clones and lacks some. The sample lists 50,000 or so clones; approximately 95% were seen once. CDR1 is MNHEY, CDR2 SMNVEV, per germline (reference sequence). Trimming shortened V by 6 bases and J by 2 bases, and 22 bases separated the two germline ends. The CDR3 contains 17 residues. This clone was detected once. Sequencing used CD8+ T cells from peripheral blood mononuclear cells, obtained in the first trimester of pregnancy. The chain employs TRBV27 and TRBJ1-2; D possibly corresponds to TRBD1 (6 bases). The TCR was taken from a female donor with multiple sclerosis, enrolled in a pregnancy study. CDR3 DNA: TGTGCCAGCAGCTCATTCGGGGGGCAGAGGGTGAACTATGGCTACACCTTC. Translation: CASSSFGGQRVNYGYTF.